These T cell receptor beta chains were read from a single sample in a study of CXCR3-negative and CXCR3-positive naive CD8 T cells. TCRdb re-called the 5' RACE reads and gives one entry per CDR3 protein, without DNA. Its clone listing holds about 130,000 distinct CDR3 sequences. Material for sequencing was naive CXCR3- CD8+ T cells from blood. Receptors originate from a human donor in good health. Some clones in this sample may be carry-over from other donors' samples. CDR3s include the opening cysteine and the closing phenylalanine or tryptophan.

j_call v_call cdr3_aa
TRBJ2-7 TRBV5-5 CASSGGTAASPYEQYF
TRBJ1-2 TRBV7-8 CASSLVGEGYTF
TRBJ2-2 TRBV7-9 CASSLSSGRENTGELFF
TRBJ2-2 TRBV5-6 CASSLAGGVGTGELFF
TRBJ1-2 TRBV10-3 CATSDTSNYGYTF
TRBJ2-7 TRBV29-1 CSVVPPNGLTYEQYF
TRBJ2-1 TRBV29-1 CSARTGNEQFF
TRBJ2-3 TRBV12-3/TRBV12-4 CASSPSFPRLGDGTDTQYF
TRBJ2-5 TRBV5-1 CASSLTLAGGDQETQYF
TRBJ1-2 TRBV25-1 CASSESPAGYGYTF
TRBJ1-1 TRBV4-1 CASSQGAWANTEAFF
TRBJ2-4 TRBV29-1 CSVEGEVENIQYF
TRBJ2-7 TRBV20-1 CSAKTRLLVYEQYF
TRBJ1-3 TRBV18 CASSPEGLSGNTIYF
TRBJ2-1 TRBV11-2 CASSRGGLFDEQFF
TRBJ2-1 TRBV11-2 CASSLGRLAAYNEQFF
TRBJ1-6 TRBV21-1 CALSNRDPLGPLHF
TRBJ2-1 TRBV19 CASSIASGGGTYNEQFF
TRBJ2-3 TRBV29-1 CSVRTGVDTQYF
TRBJ2-4 TRBV28 CASSFGAGGKNIQYF
TRBJ1-2 TRBV29-1 CSVGRADGYTF
TRBJ2-3 TRBV20-1 CSARAGPLYTDTQYF